These 26 T cell receptor beta chains came from one sample sequenced in a study of shared clonotypes between healthy human individuals. The assay was immunoSEQ multiplex PCR, and TCRdb's table has in-frame clones only and misses some. This sample yields about 2.1 million clones, of which 93% are seen a single time; about 1.6% belongs to the top ten. As defined, naive CD8 cells were CD45RO-negative and positively selected for CCR7, with terminally differentiated effector memory CD45RA+ cells excluded. Sequencing was carried out using naive CD8+ T cells from PBMCs. The receptor source for this set is a man between 18 and 29 years old in good health. Some clones in this sample may be carry-over from other donors' samples.

CDR3 protein: CASSYGGPEDTGELFF. The CDR3 nucleotides read TGTGCCAGCAGTTATGGGGGGCCAGAGGACACCGGGGAGCTGTTTTTT. This chain uses TRBV6-5 with TRBJ2-2, with D perhaps matching TRBD1 or TRBD2 (6 bases each). Germline-derived CDR1 and CDR2 are MNHEY and SVGAGI. Trimming shortened V by 3 bases and J by 3 bases, and 14 bases separated the two germline ends. The CDR3 totals 16 residues.

The gene calls are TRBV7-8 and TRBJ2-7, with 10 positions matching TRBD2. Per the germline V gene, CDR1 is SGHVS and CDR2 is FQNEAQ. With V trimmed by 3 bases and J by 7 bases, 9 bases remained unmatched. The length of the CDR3 is 15 residues. For the CDR3, the DNA is TGTGCCAGCAGCTTTGCTCCTAGCGGGGGCAGGGAGCAGTACTTC. Amino acid sequence: CASSFAPSGGREQYF.

The V gene is TRBV29-1, the J gene TRBJ2-7; D gene ambiguous. This CDR3 is 12 amino acids long. CDR1 is SQVTM, CDR2 ANQGSEA, per germline. V dropped 8 bases and J dropped 2 bases, with 13 bases sitting between them. The CDR3: CSTLTAAYEQYF. The CDR3 DNA is TGCAGCACCCTAACGGCGGCCTACGAGCAGTACTTC.

This clone was found once. The chain combines TRBV7-2 with TRBJ1-5; TRBD1 aligns across 8 bases. The V and J ends lost 2 bases and 7 bases, in that order; junction bases with no gene match: 13. The length of the CDR3 is 17 residues. Germline CDR1 and CDR2: SGHTA and FQGNSA. The CDR3 here is CASSLYGLQGAKQPQHF. CDR3 coding DNA: TGTGCCAGCAGCTTATATGGGTTGCAGGGGGCTAAACAGCCCCAGCATTTT.

The rearrangement joins TRBV4-1 to TRBJ2-1; unclear D gene. CDR3 length: 12 residues. V lost 5 bases to trimming and J lost 9 bases, with 11 bases between them. Germline-derived CDR1 and CDR2 are MGHRA and YSYEKL. The CDR3 DNA is TGCGCCAGCAGCGGGCTAGGAATTGAGCAGTTCTTC. Protein product: CASSGLGIEQFF.

This clone was seen a few times. V is TRBV5-1 and J is TRBJ1-1, with D unresolved. This CDR3 has 17 amino acids. Per the germline V gene, CDR1 is SGHRS and CDR2 is YFSETQ. V was shortened by 1 base and J by 2 bases, with 18 bases between the two germline ends. For the CDR3, the DNA is TGCGCCAGCAGCTTGTTTTCCCGTCTAACGTTAAACACTGAAGCTTTCTTT. It codes for CASSLFSRLTLNTEAFF.

The chain is built from TRBV27 and TRBJ1-2, with TRBD1 as a possible D gene (6 bases). Germline assignment: CDR1 MNHEY and CDR2 SMNVEV (reference sequence). The CDR3 is 12 amino acids. V shed 4 bases and J shed 7 bases, with 10 bases lying between them. CDR3 amino acids: CASSSGGSGYTF. CDR3 coding DNA: TGTGCCAGCAGTTCGGGGGGCAGTGGCTACACCTTC.

V gene TRBV10-3 combines with J gene TRBJ2-1; D is perhaps TRBD1 (6 bases). Per the germline V gene, CDR1 is ENHRY and CDR2 is SYGVKD. V was pared by 1 base and J by 5 bases, with 18 bases between. The CDR3 runs to 17 residues. The CDR3 spells CAISELGLAGADNEQFF. The CDR3, as DNA: TGTGCCATCAGTGAGTTAGGACTCGCAGGGGCCGACAATGAGCAGTTCTTC.

The CDR3 region is CASSLTGGDFNYGYTF. The DNA of the CDR3 is TGTGCCAGCAGCTTAACAGGGGGCGACTTTAACTATGGCTACACCTTC. The rearrangement links TRBV7-3 to TRBJ1-2; 7 bases line up with TRBD1. V gave up 0 bases and J gave up 1 base; unmatched junction bases: 5. The V gene's germline CDR1 is SGHTA and CDR2 FQGTGA. The length of the CDR3 is 16 residues.

The genes are TRBV6-1 and TRBJ2-7; unclear D gene. The CDR3 has 12 amino acids. The V and J ends lost 9 bases and 0 bases respectively, with 9 bases between them. CDR1 and CDR2 (germline): MNHNS, SASEGT. The DNA for the CDR3 is TGTGCCAGTAGGTTTTTCTCCTACGAGCAGTACTTC. This codes for CASRFFSYEQYF.

V gene TRBV6-5 combines with J gene TRBJ2-3; D may be TRBD1 (6 bases). The germline CDR1 and CDR2 sequences are MNHEY and SVGAGI. The CDR3 extends over 15 amino acids. Trimming shortened V by 0 bases and J by 5 bases, and 12 bases separated the two germline ends. In DNA, the CDR3 is TGTGCCAGCAGTTACTCCGGACAGAGCGGAGATACGCAGTATTTT. Translating gives CASSYSGQSGDTQYF.

The chain recombines TRBV7-7 with TRBJ2-3; no reliable D call. In germline, CDR1 is SSHAT, CDR2 FNYEAQ (reference sequence). V gave up 4 bases and J gave up 2 bases, with 7 bases separating them. This CDR3 is built from 13 residues. The CDR3 DNA follows: TGTGCCAGCAGCTCGACTTTCACAGATACGCAGTATTTT. It yields the protein CASSSTFTDTQYF.

In regard to this clone: Other nucleotide sequences in the sample specify the same CDR3. The chain joins TRBV27 to TRBJ1-5; a weak D match, TRBD1 (6 bases). The germline V and J ends were trimmed by 3 bases and 6 bases, with 9 bases remaining between them. CDR1 MNHEY and CDR2 SMNVEV come from the germline V gene (reference sequence). The CDR3 covers 13 residues. The CDR3 spells CASSLGGGQPQHF. CDR3 sequence (DNA): TGTGCCAGCAGTTTGGGGGGCGGTCAGCCCCAGCATTTT.

This clone was seen a single time. V is TRBV30 and J is TRBJ1-4, with D hard to call. The CDR3 has 14 residues. CDR1 GTSNPN and CDR2 SVGIG come from the germline V gene (reference sequence). With 0 bases removed from V and 8 bases from J, the gap between germline ends came to 13 bases. The CDR3 spells CAWSVPGPGEKLFF. The CDR3, as DNA: TGTGCCTGGAGTGTACCCGGTCCGGGCGAAAAACTGTTTTTT. Supplemented by reference TRBV30 and TRBJ1-4, the full variable domain reads SQTIHQWPATLVQPVGSPLSLECTVEGTSNPNLYWYRQAAGRGLQLLFYSVGIGQISSEVPQNLSASRPQDRQFILSSKKLLLSDSGFYLCAWSVPGPGEKLFFGSGTQLSVL.

With respect to this clone: Relative to the germline gene, one junction end is altered; a read error may explain this. The gene calls are TRBV29-1 and TRBJ2-7, with a tentative D call TRBD1 (6 bases). Germline assignment: CDR1 SQVTM and CDR2 ANQGSEA. The CDR3 loop spans 9 amino acids. For the CDR3, the DNA is TGCAGCGGGCCGAGGACAGCCAACTTC. Amino acid sequence: CSGPRTANF.

The chain has TRBV28 and TRBJ2-7; D remains unclear. V was trimmed by 6 bases and J by 0 bases, leaving 21 bases between them. The CDR3 is 17 residues long. Looked up from germline, CDR1 is MDHEN and CDR2 is SYDVKM. In DNA form, the CDR3 reads TGTGCCAGCAGCTTAATTCACTCGAGGCTGAGCTCCTACGAGCAGTACTTC. Amino acid sequence: CASSLIHSRLSSYEQYF.

V and J are TRBV7-9 and TRBJ1-5; D is unclear. The CDR3 has 13 residues. The V gene lost 5 bases and the J gene lost 7 bases, with 12 bases spanning the gap. Germline loops: CDR1 SEHNR, CDR2 FQNEAQ (reference sequence). CDR3 loop: CASSPTDGQPQHF. The CDR3 DNA reads as TGTGCCAGCAGCCCAACGGACGGCCAGCCCCAGCATTTT.

Comment on this clone: At one of its ends the junction is not consistent with the germline gene, which may arise from a read error. Other DNA sequences in the same sample also yield this CDR3. This rearrangement joins TRBV6-1 to TRBJ2-5; 10 bases are a match to TRBD2. The CDR3 consists of 14 residues. Germline V gene lookup returns CDR1 MNHNS and CDR2 SASEGT. The CDR3 loop reads CASSDLAGEETQYF. As DNA, the CDR3 is TGTGCTAGCAGTGACCTAGCGGGAGAAGAGACCCAGTACTTC.

Of note for this clone: Distinct nucleotide sequences in the sample also encode this CDR3. The chain is built from TRBV6-1 and TRBJ2-7; possibly TRBD1 or TRBD2 for D (5 bases each). V lost 4 bases and J lost 1, with 11 bases in between. The CDR3 is made up of 14 amino acids. Germline assignment: CDR1 MNHNS and CDR2 SASEGT. The DNA of the CDR3 is TGTGCCAGCAGTGTCCGGGACGGATCCTACGAGCAGTACTTC. Translation: CASSVRDGSYEQYF.

A single count supports this clone. The chain has TRBV13 and TRBJ2-7; the D call may be TRBD1 or TRBD2 (5 bases each). Trimming left V 5 bases short and J 6 bases short, with 17 bases between. This CDR3 region has 14 residues. CDR1 and CDR2 (germline): PRHDT, FYEKMQ (reference sequence). CDR3 DNA: TGTGCCAGCAGCCAAGGGACCTTAGGCTCCGAGCAGTACTTC. Translated: CASSQGTLGSEQYF.

As concerns this clone: Other nucleotide sequences from this sample produce the same CDR3. The chain recombines TRBV27 with TRBJ2-7; tentative D call: TRBD1 (5 bases). With 3 bases removed from V and 4 bases from J, the gap between germline ends came to 10 bases. From germline, CDR1 is MNHEY and CDR2 SMNVEV (reference sequence). This CDR3 comprises 13 residues. The CDR3 DNA is TGTGCCAGCAGTTTGGTGCAGGGATACGAGCAGTACTTC. Protein: CASSLVQGYEQYF.

The V gene is TRBV28, the J gene TRBJ2-7, with TRBD2 matching 7 bases. J was trimmed by 0 bases and V by 3 bases; bases with no gene match: 5. CDR1 and CDR2 from the germline V gene are MDHEN and SYDVKM. The CDR3 runs to 15 residues. CDR3 DNA: TGTGCCAGCAGTTTGATGCGCGGGAGCTCCTACGAGCAGTACTTC. Translating gives CASSLMRGSSYEQYF.

The gene calls are TRBV28 and TRBJ2-2, with D unclear. Trimming stripped 4 bases from V and 4 bases from J, with 16 bases between. CDR1 MDHEN and CDR2 SYDVKM come from the germline V gene. This CDR3 spans 16 amino acids. In DNA form, the CDR3 reads TGTGCCAGCAGTTCGCACCTAGAAGGAGTCACCGGGGAGCTGTTTTTT. Its protein is CASSSHLEGVTGELFF. Combining the CDR3 with reference TRBV28 and TRBJ2-2 gives the whole variable domain DVKVTQSSRYLVKRTGEKVFLECVQDMDHENMFWYRQDPGLGLRLIYFSYDVKMKEKGDIPEGYSVSREKKERFSLILESASTNQTSMYLCASSSHLEGVTGELFFGEGSRLTVL.

J is TRBJ2-2 and V is TRBV15; 8 nucleotides agree with TRBD1. Germline CDR1 LNHNV, CDR2 YYDKDF (reference sequence). V lost 3 bases to trimming and J lost 4 bases; unmatched junction nucleotides: 4. The CDR3 is made up of 15 amino acids. The CDR3 coding sequence is TGTGCCACCAGCAGGACAGGGGACTCCACCGGGGAGCTGTTTTTT. This encodes CATSRTGDSTGELFF.

V gene TRBV19 combines with J gene TRBJ2-1, with TRBD2 matching over 8 bases. CDR1 and CDR2 from the germline V gene are LNHDA and SQIVND (reference sequence). J lost 0 bases, V lost 4 bases, and 8 bases had no gene match. The CDR3 runs 17 residues. This chain's CDR3 is CASSNFLAGNSYNEQFF. CDR3 DNA: TGTGCCAGTAGTAATTTCCTAGCGGGCAACTCCTACAATGAGCAGTTCTTC.

The CDR3 nucleotides read TGTGCCAGCAGTTTACTAGGGACTAGCAAATACGAGCAGTACTTC. This encodes CASSLLGTSKYEQYF. The chain employs TRBV27 and TRBJ2-7, with 9 nucleotides matching TRBD2. The junction had 6 bases not matched to a gene; V was cut back by 2 bases and J by 4 bases. There are 15 residues in the CDR3. Germline V lookup: CDR1 MNHEY, CDR2 SMNVEV (reference sequence).